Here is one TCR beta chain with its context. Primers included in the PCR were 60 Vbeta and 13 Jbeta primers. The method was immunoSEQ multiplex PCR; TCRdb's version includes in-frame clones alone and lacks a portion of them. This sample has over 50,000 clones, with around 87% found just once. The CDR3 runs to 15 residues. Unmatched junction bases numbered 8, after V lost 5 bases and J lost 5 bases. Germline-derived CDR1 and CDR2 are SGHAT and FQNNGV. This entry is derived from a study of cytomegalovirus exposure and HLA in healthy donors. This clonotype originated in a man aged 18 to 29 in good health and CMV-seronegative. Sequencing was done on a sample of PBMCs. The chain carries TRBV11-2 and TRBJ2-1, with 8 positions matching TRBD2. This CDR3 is CASSPRAGGHNEQFF. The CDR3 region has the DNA TGTGCCAGCAGCCCACGGGCGGGGGGCCACAATGAGCAGTTCTTC.